A single sample gave rise to the 25 T cell receptor beta chains below, sequenced in a study of T cells in Graves' hyperthyroidism and ophthalmopathy. Amplification targeted TCR beta CDR3 regions from RNA transcripts. HTBI primers drove first-round RT-PCR of the TCR CDR3. Using its own MiXCR run on the multiplex PCR reads, TCRdb lists one record per CDR3 protein. Of 500,000 to 750,000 distinct CDR3 sequences in the sample, about 45% were seen once. The sample taken for sequencing was peripheral blood or thyroid tissue (not recorded which). These receptors all come from a woman younger than 35 with Graves' hyperthyroidism.

The chain uses TRBV29-1 and TRBJ1-1, with unresolved D. The CDR3 consists of 13 residues. With 8 bases removed from V and 2 bases from J, the gap between germline ends came to 15 bases. Germline V gives CDR1 SQVTM, CDR2 ANQGSEA. The CDR3 here is CSLVLAQNTEAFF. The CDR3 DNA is TGCAGCTTGGTATTAGCACAAAACACTGAAGCTTTCTTT.

The chain combines TRBV6-5 with TRBJ2-5; perhaps TRBD2 as D (7 bases). Germline V gene lookup returns CDR1 MNHEY and CDR2 SVGAGI. Trimming took 5 bases from V and 1 from J, leaving 20 bases between them. The CDR3 has 17 amino acids. CDR3: CASSEVRGGYFQETQYF. CDR3 DNA sequence: TGTGCCAGCAGTGAAGTTAGGGGGGGATACTTCCAAGAGACCCAGTACTTC.

V and J are TRBV7-2 and TRBJ2-2, with TRBD2 as a possible D gene (7 bases). V was cut by 1 base and J by 7 bases, with 16 bases left in between. CDR1 is SGHTA, CDR2 FQGNSA, per germline. This CDR3 is 16 amino acids long. CDR3 in amino acids: CASSLVLGGVGGELFF. CDR3 nucleotide sequence: TGTGCCAGCAGCTTAGTTTTAGGGGGGGTAGGCGGGGAGCTGTTTTTT.

As concerns this clonotype: This may be a read error, as it is one base from a much larger clone. The J gene is TRBJ2-7, the V gene TRBV7-9; D may correspond to TRBD1 or TRBD2 (5 bases each). This CDR3 is built from 16 residues. Germline values: CDR1 SEHNR, CDR2 FQNEAQ (reference sequence). CDR3 residues: CASSSKGTVSSYGQYF. CDR3 nucleotides: TGTGCCAGCAGCTCAAAAGGGACGGTAAGCTCCTACGGGCAGTACTTC.

V usage is TRBV2 and J usage is TRBJ2-7; TRBD2 is a possible D gene (6 bases). V gave up 5 bases and J gave up 2 bases, with 10 bases separating them. This CDR3 has 13 amino acids. Germline CDR1 and CDR2: SNHLY and FYNNEI. The CDR3 protein is CASSQVAAYEQYF. For the CDR3, the DNA is TGTGCCAGCAGTCAAGTAGCGGCCTACGAGCAGTACTTC.

This clonotype was found many times. The chain employs TRBV10-2 and TRBJ1-1; D gene ambiguous. Trimming pared 2 bases from V and 0 bases from J, leaving 10 bases between. Germline CDR1 reads WSHSY; CDR2 reads SAAADI. CDR3 length: 15 amino acids. CDR3 protein: CASSEEPVMNTEAFF. The CDR3 DNA reads as TGCGCCAGCAGTGAGGAGCCAGTCATGAACACTGAAGCTTTCTTT.

This clonotype has only one observation. The missing conserved phenylalanine or tryptophan at the end of this CDR3 makes a read error likely. The DNA is left out, because the CDR3 cannot be placed on it with certainty; the CDR3 is given as TCRdb lists it. V and J are TRBV20-1 and TRBJ2-5; no check of the table's D call, TRBD1, against the DNA was made. CDR1 and CDR2 (germline): DFQATT, SNEGSKA (reference sequence). The CDR3 is 14 residues long, ends included. The CDR3 region is CSARSGEVGYTFGS.

The chain couples TRBV12-3 or TRBV12-4 to TRBJ1-6; D is unclear. The CDR3 is made up of 14 amino acids. V lost 6 bases to trimming and J lost 6 bases, with 12 bases between them. The DNA for the CDR3 is TGTGCCAGCAGCCAAGTGAGGTGTAATTCACCCCTCCACTTT. Translated: CASSQVRCNSPLHF.

In this sample, this clonotype turned up many times. V usage is TRBV12-3 or TRBV12-4 and J usage is TRBJ2-7; D is unresolved. Trimming removed 7 bases at V and 2 bases at J, with 9 bases between. The length of the CDR3 is 12 residues. The CDR3 sequence: CASTSNTYEQYF. The CDR3 bases are TGTGCCAGCACCTCTAATACCTACGAGCAGTACTTC.

This clonotype was counted many times. The chain carries TRBV9 and TRBJ2-7, with 8 positions matching TRBD2. The germline V gene has CDR1 SGDLS and CDR2 YYNGEE. The CDR3 covers 15 residues. V dropped 4 bases and J dropped 4; count of bases not matched to a gene: 10. The CDR3 reads CASSRAGGRWYEQYF. The CDR3 nucleotides read TGTGCCAGCAGCCGGGCGGGGGGCAGGTGGTACGAGCAGTACTTC.

This clonotype was counted many times. This chain's CDR3 is CASSSDPGTGYEQYF. Written as DNA, the CDR3 is TGCGCCAGCAGCTCCGATCCCGGGACTGGGTACGAGCAGTACTTC. The J gene is TRBJ2-7, the V gene TRBV5-1; maybe TRBD2 (6 bases). The CDR3 covers 15 residues. The V and J ends lost 3 bases and 4 bases respectively, with 17 bases between them. Per germline, CDR1 SGHRS and CDR2 YFSETQ.

There are many counts of this clonotype. The chain carries TRBV6-2 or TRBV6-3 and TRBJ2-7; D is unresolved. V was pared by 2 bases and J by 5 bases, with 10 bases between. This CDR3 spans 13 amino acids. Germline CDR1 reads MNHEY; CDR2 reads SVGEGT. This chain's CDR3 is CASSYPLGHEQYF. The CDR3 DNA follows: TGTGCCAGCAGTTACCCTCTGGGCCACGAGCAGTACTTC.

Many counts were recorded for this clonotype. V gene TRBV6-6 combines with J gene TRBJ2-7; 8 positions match TRBD1. This CDR3 region has 16 residues. Unmatched junction bases numbered 6, after V lost 2 bases and J lost 0 bases. CDR1 is MNHNY and CDR2 is SVGAGI in the germline V gene (reference sequence). DNA for the CDR3: TGTGCCAGCAGTTACGATGGACAGGGTGCCTCCTACGAGCAGTACTTC. Amino acids: CASSYDGQGASYEQYF.

This clonotype showed up just a few times. The chain employs TRBV20-1 and TRBJ2-7; TRBD1 matches at 9 bases. Trimming at V came to 5 bases and at J to 3 bases, leaving 5 bases not matched to a gene. Germline assignment: CDR1 DFQATT and CDR2 SNEGSKA (reference sequence). CDR3 size: 13 residues. This chain's CDR3 is CSAAGQGIYEQYF. The DNA for the CDR3 is TGCAGTGCTGCCGGACAGGGGATCTACGAGCAGTACTTC.

This clonotype was detected many times. This chain joins TRBV13 and TRBJ2-7; a weak D match, TRBD1 (6 bases). V lost 5 bases to trimming and J lost 1 base, with 12 bases between them. The germline V gene encodes CDR1 PRHDT and CDR2 FYEKMQ (reference sequence). The CDR3 runs to 14 residues. DNA of the CDR3: TGTGCCAGCAGCCCCTACAGGGATTCCTACGAGCAGTACTTC. It yields the protein CASSPYRDSYEQYF. Complete variable domain (other parts from reference TRBV13 and TRBJ2-7): AAGVIQSPRHLIKEKRETATLKCYPIPRHDTVYWYQQGPGQDPQFLISFYEKMQSDKGSIPDRFSAQQFSDYHSELNMSSLELGDSALYFCASSPYRDSYEQYFGPGTRLTVT.

The chain uses TRBV30 and TRBJ1-1, with a tentative D call TRBD1 (6 bases). Trimming took off 5 bases at V and 4 bases at J, with 17 bases between the two ends. CDR1 and CDR2 from the germline V gene are GTSNPN and SVGIG (reference sequence). The CDR3 consists of 14 residues. DNA of the CDR3: TGTGCCTGGGGGCGGGGGGCCCAGGTCACTGAAGCTTTCTTT. Translation gives CAWGRGAQVTEAFF. The complete variable domain, with remaining parts taken from reference TRBV30 and TRBJ1-1, reads SQTIHQWPATLVQPVGSPLSLECTVEGTSNPNLYWYRQAAGRGLQLLFYSVGIGQISSEVPQNLSASRPQDRQFILSSKKLLLSDSGFYLCAWGRGAQVTEAFFGQGTRLTVV.

In this sample, this clonotype turned up many times. This rearrangement joins TRBV5-1 to TRBJ2-5, with 8 bases fitting TRBD1. This CDR3 contains 15 residues. The junction had 7 bases not matched to a gene; V was cut back by 5 bases and J by 1 base. Germline V lookup: CDR1 SGHRS, CDR2 YFSETQ. CDR3: CASRFEGTGQETQYF. In nucleotides, the CDR3 is TGCGCCAGCAGGTTTGAAGGGACAGGCCAAGAGACCCAGTACTTC. Complete variable domain (other parts from reference TRBV5-1 and TRBJ2-5): KAGVTQTPRYLIKTRGQQVTLSCSPISGHRSVSWYQQTPGQGLQFLFEYFSETQRNKGNFPGRFSGRQFSNSRSEMNVSTLELGDSALYLCASRFEGTGQETQYFGPGTRLLVL.

This clonotype has ten or more counts. The chain carries TRBV5-8 and TRBJ2-7; either TRBD1 or TRBD2 may supply D (6 bases each). Trimming removed 4 bases from V and 7 bases from J, with 15 bases in between. Germline assignment: CDR1 SGHTS and CDR2 YDEGEE. The CDR3 runs to 13 residues. The CDR3 DNA reads TGTGCCAGCAGCGCACAGGGCCGGGAGGAGCAGTACTTC. Its translation: CASSAQGREEQYF.

This clonotype was detected ten times or more. The V call is TRBV7-9, the J call TRBJ2-5; perhaps D is TRBD1 or TRBD2 (6 bases each). V lost 7 bases to trimming and J lost 2 bases, with 14 bases between them. This CDR3 comprises 14 residues. Germline assignment: CDR1 SEHNR and CDR2 FQNEAQ (reference sequence). The CDR3 DNA sequence: TGTGCCAGCACCACGGGGGCCTCTCAAGAGACCCAGTACTTC. Protein: CASTTGASQETQYF.

The rearrangement joins TRBV10-3 to TRBJ1-1; 10 positions match TRBD1. V shed 5 bases and J 4 bases; nucleotides not matched to a gene: 4. This CDR3 region has 14 residues. CDR1 and CDR2 (germline): ENHRY, SYGVKD. CDR3 nucleotides: TGTGCCATCAGTCTTGGACAGGGGGTCACTGAAGCTTTCTTT. It translates to CAISLGQGVTEAFF.

Notes on this clonotype: Given a much more abundant clone one base away, this may be a read error. The gene calls are TRBV10-2 and TRBJ1-5, with D tentatively TRBD1 (6 bases). The CDR3 spans 15 residues. Germline V CDR1 and CDR2: WSHSY, SAAADI. CDR3 in DNA: TGCGCCAGCAGCCAAGAAGGGGGGTTGGGGCAGCCCCAGCGTTTT. Translated: CASSQEGGLGQPQRF.

This clonotype was counted ten times or more. V is TRBV5-8 and J is TRBJ1-6; D is uncertain. CDR1 is SGHTS and CDR2 is YDEGEE in the germline V gene. This CDR3 region has 12 residues. Trimming took 3 bases from V and 8 from J, leaving 6 bases between them. The CDR3 reads CASSSPYSPLHF. CDR3 DNA: TGTGCCAGCAGCTCACCGTATTCACCCCTCCACTTT.

This clonotype was recorded at least ten times. The CDR3, as DNA: TGTGCCAGTACGATCCTAGCCTTTGGTTTTGCCGGGGAGCTGTTTTTT. It is translated as CASTILAFGFAGELFF. The chain recombines TRBV19 with TRBJ2-2; possibly TRBD2 for D (5 bases). Germline values: CDR1 LNHDA, CDR2 SQIVND (reference sequence). With 7 bases removed from V and 6 bases from J, the gap between germline ends came to 21 bases. CDR3 length: 16 amino acids.

On this clonotype itself: At one of its ends the junction is not consistent with the germline gene, which may arise from a read error. This chain connects TRBV20-1 to TRBJ1-3; D uncertain. Germline values: CDR1 DFQATT, CDR2 SNEGSKA (reference sequence). The CDR3 has 12 residues. The CDR3 DNA is TGCAGTGCTAGAGGGTCTGGGAACACCATATATTTT. Amino acids: CSARGSGNTIYF.

The J gene is TRBJ1-5, the V gene TRBV19; 9 positions match TRBD1. The CDR3 totals 15 residues. Per germline, CDR1 LNHDA and CDR2 SQIVND (reference sequence). The junction had 10 bases not matched to a gene; V was cut back by 2 bases and J by 11 bases. The CDR3 loop is CASSILGTGTETQHF. DNA for the CDR3: TGTGCCAGTAGTATACTCGGGACAGGGACAGAGACCCAGCATTTT.